A single sample is the source of the 32 T cell receptor beta chains below, sequenced in a study of T cell clonality in common variable immunodeficiency. Profiling relied on immunoSEQ multiplex PCR, and the TCRdb table lists in-frame clones only, not all of them. The sample is made up of roughly 60,000 clones, none counted only once. The material sequenced was peripheral blood mononuclear cells. These receptors originate from a person aged 18 to 75 in good health.

In this sample, this clone turned up many times. The sequence runs out 3 residues before the end of the CDR3; the remainder is reconstructed from the germline J gene. The rearrangement joins TRBV5-1 to TRBJ2-3; TRBD2 aligns across 12 bases. The V and J ends lost 0 bases and 0 bases, in that order; junction bases with no gene match: 2. Looked up from germline, CDR1 is SGHRS and CDR2 is YFSETQ. The CDR3 spans 17 residues. CDR3 in amino acids: CASSLGLAGASTDTQYF. Incomplete CDR3 DNA: TGCGCCAGCAGCTTGGGACTAGCGGGAGCTAGCACAGATACG.

Remarks on this clone: The missing CDR3 end, 3 residues past where the read stops, is filled in from the germline J gene. J is TRBJ2-3 and V is TRBV5-6, with a possible D match to TRBD1 (5 bases). Germline CDR1 reads SGHDT; CDR2 reads YYEEEE. The CDR3 runs 15 residues. Trimming took 0 bases from V and 1 from J, leaving 9 bases between them. The sequenced part of the CDR3 DNA is TGTGCCAGCAGCTTGGGGGTCAGGGGCACAGATACG. It yields the protein CASSLGVRGTDT. The full CDR3 protein reads CASSLGVRGTDTQYF.

With respect to this clone: The sequenced fragment ends 3 residues before the CDR3 boundary, so the rest is inferred from the germline J gene. V usage is TRBV7-9 and J usage is TRBJ1-1; TRBD1 might be the D (5 bases). V lost 3 bases and J 2 bases, leaving 10 bases between the germline ends. The CDR3 loop spans 14 amino acids. CDR1 is SEHNR and CDR2 is FQNEAQ in the germline V gene (reference sequence). The CDR3 region is CASSLTASNTEAFF. CDR3 DNA (partial): TGTGCCAGCAGCTTGACAGCCTCCAACACTGAA.

This clone has a count of ten or more. Here the CDR3 reads CASNSGGTDTQYF. The DNA read from the CDR3 is TGTGCCAGCAATTCAGGGGGCACAGATACG. This chain links TRBV28 with TRBJ2-3; D might be TRBD1 (6 bases). With the read ending 3 residues before the CDR3 end, the germline J gene is used to fill in that end. Trimming pared 7 bases from V and 1 base from J, leaving 9 bases between. CDR1 and CDR2 (germline): MDHEN, SYDVKM. The CDR3 contains 13 residues.

Ten or more counts support this clone. Sequencing ends 3 residues short of the CDR3 end; the germline J gene provides the rest. This chain connects TRBV19 to TRBJ1-4, with a tentative D call TRBD1 (5 bases). V lost 6 bases to trimming and J lost 7 bases, with 18 bases between them. CDR1 and CDR2 from the germline V gene are LNHDA and SQIVND (reference sequence). The CDR3 is 15 amino acids. Partial CDR3 DNA: TGTGCCAGTAGCTCGGACCGGGACTTAAGTGAAAAA. It is translated as CASSSDRDLSEK. The whole CDR3 reads CASSSDRDLSEKLFF.

This clone has a count of ten or more. The CDR3 end is not reached by the read, which stops 3 residues before it; the germline J gene fills it in. The chain is built from TRBV18 and TRBJ2-3; D may be TRBD1 (6 bases). Germline V lookup: CDR1 KGHSH, CDR2 LQKENI. V was shortened by 4 bases and J by 5 bases, with 13 bases between the two germline ends. There are 14 residues in the CDR3. The covered CDR3 bases are TGTGCCAGCTCACTTGTGGGGGCTAGAGATACG. Residues: CASSLVGARDT. The whole CDR3 is CASSLVGARDTQYF.

This clone has ten or more counts. The read is 3 residues too short to cover the CDR3 end, so that end is filled in from the germline J gene. This sequence joins TRBV7-3 and TRBJ2-5, with D perhaps matching TRBD2 (6 bases). V lost 5 bases to trimming and J lost 5 bases, with 12 bases between them. CDR1 is SGHTA and CDR2 is FQGTGA in the germline V gene. This CDR3 spans 13 amino acids. The CDR3 loop is CASSPPGDETQYF. The CDR3 DNA, read in part, is TGTGCCAGCAGCCCCCCGGGGGATGAGACC.

This clone was seen repeatedly, ten times or more. The CDR3 is cut off 3 residues early in the read; its end comes from the germline J gene. V is TRBV6-1 and J is TRBJ2-2; D may be TRBD1 (5 bases). From germline, CDR1 is MNHNS and CDR2 SASEGT. CDR3 size: 16 residues. V was pared by 0 bases and J by 6 bases, with 14 bases between. CDR3 region: CASSEALGRGAGELFF. The part of the CDR3 DNA that was read is TGTGCCAGCAGTGAAGCGCTGGGAAGGGGCGCCGGGGAG.

This clone occurred many times. The CDR3 goes on 3 residues after the read ends, and that part is filled in from the germline J gene. The V gene is TRBV5-1, the J gene TRBJ2-1; D may be TRBD1 (5 bases). This CDR3 is 16 amino acids long. Trimming shortened V by 0 bases and J by 0 bases, and 10 bases separated the two germline ends. Germline CDR1 is SGHRS and CDR2 is YFSETQ. The CDR3 loop reads CASSLGAGLSYNEQFF. The part of the CDR3 DNA that was read is TGCGCCAGCAGCTTGGGGGCAGGGCTCTCCTACAATGAG.

This clone has ten or more counts. The read gets to within 3 residues of the CDR3 end, and the germline J gene fills in the rest. This CDR3 is also generated by other DNA sequences in the sample. V and J are TRBV5-1 and TRBJ2-2; 7 bases line up with TRBD1. From germline, CDR1 is SGHRS and CDR2 YFSETQ. V lost 0 bases and J lost 2; bases outside the gene matches: 1. The CDR3 consists of 15 residues. CDR3 loop: CASSLGQGNTGELFF. CDR3 bases read: TGCGCCAGCAGCTTGGGACAGGGAAACACCGGGGAG.

Note on this clone: A much larger clone lies a single base off, so this may be a read error. The sequence runs out 3 residues before the end of the CDR3; the remainder is reconstructed from the germline J gene. This sequence joins TRBV6-2 or TRBV6-3 and TRBJ2-1; 7 nucleotides match TRBD1. V shed 5 bases and J 4 bases; nucleotides not matched to a gene: 8. The CDR3 has 15 amino acids. Looked up from germline, CDR1 is MNHEY and CDR2 is SVGEGT. CDR3 amino acids: CASSHLVGQYNEQFF. CDR3 DNA, as far as it was read: TGTGCCAGCAGTCACCTCGTGGGACAGTACAATGAG.

This clone was detected ten times or more. The read ends 3 residues early relative to the CDR3; the germline J gene fills the gap. This rearrangement joins TRBV12-3 or TRBV12-4 to TRBJ2-3, with D perhaps TRBD2 (5 bases). The CDR3 is 14 amino acids. The ends were cut back, 3 bases at V and 3 bases at J, with 10 bases in the middle. The part of the CDR3 DNA that was read is TGTGCCAGCAGTTTGCTAGCAGGAACAGATACG. Translating gives CASSLLAGTDT. From start to end, the CDR3 is CASSLLAGTDTQYF.

There are many counts of this clone. Read sequence stops 3 residues before the CDR3 end, and the germline J gene provides the missing end. The rearrangement links TRBV19 to TRBJ2-1, with 7 bases matching TRBD2. The germline V gene has CDR1 LNHDA and CDR2 SQIVND (reference sequence). The CDR3 runs 15 residues. With V trimmed by 1 base and J by 0 bases, 0 bases remained unmatched. Incomplete CDR3 DNA: TGTGCCAGTAGTATAGGCGGGGGCTCCTACAATGAG. It codes for CASSIGGGSYNE. The whole CDR3 sequence reads CASSIGGGSYNEQFF.

This clone was detected many times. The CDR3 goes on 3 residues after the read ends, and that part is filled in from the germline J gene. V is TRBV7-9 and J is TRBJ1-1; 7 nucleotides align to TRBD1. Trimming cost V 5 bases and J 1 base; bases outside gene matches: 7. Germline V gives CDR1 SEHNR, CDR2 FQNEAQ (reference sequence). The CDR3 totals 15 residues. CDR3 DNA (partial): TGTGCCAGCAGCCAACGGACAGGCGAGAACACTGAA. This encodes CASSQRTGENTE. The whole CDR3 is CASSQRTGENTEAFF.

In the case of this clone: Coverage ceases 3 residues before the CDR3 finishes, and the germline J gene fills in the end. The rearrangement links TRBV6-2 or TRBV6-3 to TRBJ1-2; 8 nucleotides match TRBD1. Germline V gives CDR1 MNHEY, CDR2 SVGEGT. The CDR3 length is 16 residues. CDR3 amino acids: CASSMTTGVGTDTYTF. The covered CDR3 bases are TGTGCCAGCAGCATGACGACAGGGGTTGGTACAGATACC.

This clone was seen at least ten times. The CDR3 loop reads CASSEGRHYEQYF. The CDR3 bases that were read are TGCGCCAGCAGTGAGGGCAGACACTACGAG. The chain joins TRBV10-2 to TRBJ2-7; D ambiguous. Read sequence stops 3 residues before the CDR3 end, and the germline J gene provides the missing end. Trimming removed 2 bases at V and 3 bases at J, with 8 bases between. The CDR3 sequence is 13 residues long. The germline CDR1 and CDR2 sequences are WSHSY and SAAADI.

There are many counts of this clone. The CDR3 end lies 3 residues beyond the end of the read and is filled in from the germline J gene. V usage is TRBV15 and J usage is TRBJ1-4; D may be TRBD1 (5 bases). Germline CDR1 reads LNHNV; CDR2 reads YYDKDF (reference sequence). This CDR3 is 13 amino acids long. V was shortened by 0 bases and J by 10 bases, with 9 bases between the two germline ends. CDR3 DNA, as far as it was read: TGTGCCACCAGCAGAGATCGGGGGGGAAAA. Translating it yields CATSRDRGGK. The full CDR3 protein reads CATSRDRGGKLFF.

This clone was observed at least ten times. The read gets to within 3 residues of the CDR3 end, and the germline J gene fills in the rest. V is TRBV6-1 and J is TRBJ2-3; 11 nucleotides align to TRBD2. V shed 2 bases, J shed 6 bases, and the junction held 4 bases outside the gene matches. Per the germline V gene, CDR1 is MNHNS and CDR2 is SASEGT. The length of the CDR3 is 15 residues. The CDR3 protein is CASSEMGTSGDTQYF. The DNA read from the CDR3 is TGTGCCAGCAGTGAAATGGGGACTAGCGGCGATACG.

This clone was counted ten times or more. From the germline J gene comes the end of the CDR3, since the read stops 3 residues before it. V is TRBV5-1 and J is TRBJ1-4; maybe TRBD1 (6 bases). Trimming pared 2 bases from V and 8 bases from J, leaving 10 bases between. This CDR3 region has 13 residues. Germline CDR1 is SGHRS and CDR2 is YFSETQ. CDR3 residues: CASSFPDREKLFF. Incomplete CDR3 DNA: TGCGCCAGCAGCTTCCCCGACAGGGAAAAA.

Worth noting for this clone: The read is 3 residues too short to cover the CDR3 end, so that end is filled in from the germline J gene. This chain uses TRBV19 with TRBJ2-1; TRBD2 is a possible D gene (6 bases). CDR1 and CDR2 from the germline V gene are LNHDA and SQIVND (reference sequence). V was cut by 2 bases and J by 4 bases, with 12 bases left in between. The CDR3 runs 15 residues. The CDR3 reads CASSITEGAYNEQFF. The covered CDR3 bases are TGTGCCAGTAGTATAACGGAGGGCGCTTACAATGAG.

In this sample, this clone turned up a few times. The observed sequence ends 3 residues before the CDR3 terminus, with the missing tail filled in from the germline J gene. The V call is TRBV5-1, the J call TRBJ2-3; TRBD2 matches at 8 bases. The CDR3 is made up of 16 amino acids. Trimming removed 0 bases from V and 0 bases from J; junction bases left unmatched: 3. The germline gives CDR1 SGHRS, CDR2 YFSETQ. CDR3 DNA (partial): TGCGCCAGCAGCTTGGTGGCTAGCGGGAGCACAGATACG. It codes for CASSLVASGSTDT. The whole CDR3 sequence reads CASSLVASGSTDTQYF. The variable domain in full, completed from reference TRBV5-1 and TRBJ2-3, reads KAGVTQTPRYLIKTRGQQVTLSCSPISGHRSVSWYQQTPGQGLQFLFEYFSETQRNKGNFPGRFSGRQFSNSRSEMNVSTLELGDSALYLCASSLVASGSTDTQYFGPGTRLTVL.

This clone was recorded at least ten times. The observed sequence ends 3 residues before the CDR3 terminus, with the missing tail filled in from the germline J gene. The V call is TRBV6-2 or TRBV6-3, the J call TRBJ2-3; no definite D call. Trimming pared 6 bases from V and 6 bases from J, leaving 10 bases between. The CDR3 has 12 amino acids. Germline V gene data show CDR1 as MNHEY and CDR2 as SVGEGT. CDR3 in amino acids: CASRNRADTQYF. CDR3 bases read: TGTGCCAGCAGGAATAGAGCGGATACG.

This clone was observed at least ten times. Read coverage stops 3 residues before the CDR3 terminus; the germline J gene supplies the remainder. The chain joins TRBV4-1 to TRBJ2-4; no definite D call. This CDR3 comprises 16 residues. The V end was cut by 4 bases, the J end by 0 bases, with 13 bases between. Germline lookup yields CDR1 MGHRA and CDR2 YSYEKL. CDR3 DNA, as far as it was read: TGCGCCAGCAGCCCCGACTCCACCCTAGCCAAAAACATT. Translating it yields CASSPDSTLAKNI. The whole CDR3 sequence is CASSPDSTLAKNIQYF.

At least ten counts were recorded for this clone. The read falls 3 residues short of the CDR3 end, and the missing part is taken from the germline J gene. V usage is TRBV5-1 and J usage is TRBJ2-7; D possibly corresponds to TRBD1 (6 bases). Looked up from germline, CDR1 is SGHRS and CDR2 is YFSETQ. The CDR3 has 14 residues. V was trimmed by 5 bases and J by 5 bases, leaving 17 bases between them. The CDR3 is CASRAGTPGHEQYF. CDR3 bases read: TGCGCCAGCAGGGCCGGGACACCAGGTCACGAG.

This clone has ten or more counts. The observed sequence ends 3 residues before the CDR3 terminus, with the missing tail filled in from the germline J gene. This chain uses TRBV29-1 with TRBJ2-3; unclear D gene. The V end lost 5 bases, the J end lost 2 bases, and 2 bases lay between the germline ends. The CDR3 has 10 amino acids. CDR1 and CDR2 (germline): SQVTM, ANQGSEA. The CDR3 bases that were read are TGCAGCGTTTACACAGATACG. It is translated as CSVYTDT. The full CDR3 reads CSVYTDTQYF.

In this sample, this clone turned up many times. The DNA ends 3 residues before the CDR3 does, and the rest of the CDR3 is filled in from the germline J gene. J is TRBJ1-2 and V is TRBV28, with D possibly TRBD1 on 5 matching bases. The germline V gene encodes CDR1 MDHEN and CDR2 SYDVKM. The germline V and J ends were trimmed by 4 bases and 7 bases, with 16 bases remaining between them. This CDR3 is 14 amino acids long. This CDR3 is CASSSPGGVGGYTF. The sequenced CDR3 bases are TGTGCCAGCAGTTCCCCCGGGGGGGTGGGTGGC.

The sample holds a few counts of this clone. At one boundary the junction diverges from the germline segment, which might be a read error. The read halts 3 residues ahead of the CDR3 end, with the missing end drawn from the germline J gene. The chain recombines TRBV7-9 with TRBJ2-1; the D gene is possibly TRBD2 (6 bases). Germline V gene data show CDR1 as SEHNR and CDR2 as FQNEAQ (reference sequence). The CDR3 covers 15 residues. The sequenced part of the CDR3 DNA is TGTGCCAGCAGCTCGGGGGAGATCTCCCACAATGAG. This gives the protein CASSSGEISHNE. Given in full, the CDR3 is CASSSGEISHNEQFF.

In its sample, this clone was seen many times. From the germline J gene comes the end of the CDR3, since the read stops 3 residues before it. The chain has TRBV20-1 and TRBJ2-5; 9 nucleotides line up with TRBD1. CDR3 length: 15 amino acids. Per germline, CDR1 DFQATT and CDR2 SNEGSKA (reference sequence). The junction had 7 bases not matched to a gene; V was cut back by 1 base and J by 4 bases. Here the CDR3 reads CSARVMTGGLETQYF. The DNA read from the CDR3 is TGCAGTGCTAGAGTAATGACAGGGGGATTAGAGACC.

In this sample, this clone turned up many times. The sequence runs out 3 residues before the end of the CDR3; the remainder is reconstructed from the germline J gene. The chain joins TRBV4-2 to TRBJ2-1; no reliable D call. This CDR3 has 11 amino acids. CDR1 and CDR2 (germline): LGHNA, YNFKEQ. Trimming took 4 bases from V and 7 from J, leaving 5 bases between them. CDR3 DNA, as far as it was read: TGTGCCAGCAGCCGAGGTAATGAG. Translated: CASSRGNE. The entire CDR3 protein reads CASSRGNEQFF.

This clone was observed many times. Sequencing ends 3 residues short of the CDR3 end; the germline J gene provides the rest. The chain has TRBV28 and TRBJ2-3; D possibly corresponds to TRBD2 (6 bases). CDR3 length equals 15 residues. Germline CDR1 MDHEN, CDR2 SYDVKM. The ends were cut back, 6 bases at V and 0 bases at J, with 13 bases in the middle. CDR3 sequence: CASSYAGTSTDTQYF. The CDR3 DNA, read in part, is TGTGCCAGCAGCTATGCGGGGACTAGCACAGATACG.

This clone appeared many times. The missing CDR3 end, 3 residues past where the read stops, is filled in from the germline J gene. This chain joins TRBV15 and TRBJ1-5, with D unresolved. Germline V gene sequence: CDR1 LNHNV, CDR2 YYDKDF (reference sequence). CDR3 length: 15 amino acids. The CDR3 reads CATSRDSGLAVPQHF. The sequenced part of the CDR3 DNA is TGTGCCACCAGCAGAGATTCCGGACTAGCGGTTCCC.

The sample holds many counts of this clone. The read ends 3 residues before the CDR3 terminus; that terminus is restored from the germline J gene. The J gene is TRBJ2-1, the V gene TRBV5-4, with 8 bases identical to TRBD2. Germline CDR1 is SGHNT and CDR2 is YYREEE (reference sequence). The CDR3 consists of 15 residues. After removal of 4 bases from V and 8 bases from J, the junction contained 11 bases not matched to a gene. CDR3 protein: CASSPGGLARDEQFF. CDR3 bases read: TGTGCCAGCAGCCCGGGGGGGCTAGCGAGAGATGAG.